The rows below give T cell receptor beta chains drawn from one sample of a study of control samples from healthy donors and cancer patients. Generated by immunoSEQ multiplex PCR, the TCRdb table keeps only in-frame clones and is missing some. The table has around 110,000 clones, 75% to 90% seen once. Input material: PBMCs. These receptors were collected from a woman in her 50s with colorectal cancer. CDR3s include the opening cysteine and the closing phenylalanine or tryptophan. D genes are given only for firm matches. Not all rows give a size; the values are once, few, many and, for expanded clones, a class.

TRBJ2-1	NA	TRBV28	NA	CASWGQGAYNEQFF	TGTGCCAGTTGGGGGCAGGGAGCCTACAATGAGCAGTTCTTC
TRBJ2-5	NA	TRBV19	NA	CASSIGLGQETQYF	TGTGCCAGTAGTATAGGACTGGGGCAAGAGACCCAGTACTTC
TRBJ1-1	NA	TRBV13	NA	CASSWGPERQLTEAFF	TGTGCCAGCAGCTGGGGTCCAGAAAGGCAGCTCACTGAAGCTTTCTTT
TRBJ2-3	NA	TRBV2	NA	CASSDSGGGQYF	TGTGCCAGCAGTGATTCCGGCGGCGGGCAGTATTTT
TRBJ2-5	NA	TRBV27	NA	CASSFPEETQYF	TGTGCCAGCAGTTTTCCTGAAGAGACCCAGTACTTC
TRBJ2-7	NA	TRBV5-5	NA	CASSLDGVIYEQYF	TGTGCCAGCAGCTTGGACGGCGTAATCTACGAGCAGTACTTC
TRBJ2-2	NA	TRBV11-1	NA	CASGEGTNTGELFF	TGTGCCTCCGGAGAGGGAACAAACACCGGGGAGCTGTTTTTT
TRBJ1-1	NA	TRBV6-5	NA	CASLGRSPPGAFF	TGTGCCAGCCTGGGTCGAAGCCCACCGGGAGCTTTCTTT
TRBJ2-2	NA	TRBV5-1	NA	CASSPGRGSGELFF	TGCGCCAGCAGCCCCGGCAGGGGTTCCGGGGAGCTGTTTTTT
TRBJ1-1	NA	TRBV11-2	NA	CASSLRASGTEAFF	TGTGCCAGCAGCTTAAGGGCCAGTGGCACTGAAGCTTTCTTT
TRBJ1-1	NA	TRBV28	NA	CASVGFRTEAFF	TGTGCCAGCGTCGGATTTCGCACTGAAGCTTTCTTT
TRBJ2-7	NA	TRBV10-3	NA	CAIQSGTGSHEQYF	TGTGCCATCCAGAGTGGGACGGGGAGCCACGAGCAGTACTTC
TRBJ1-1	NA	TRBV7-9	NA	CASSLGQTLSTPFF	TGTGCCAGCAGCTTAGGGCAGACCCTCTCCACGCCTTTCTTT
TRBJ2-2	NA	TRBV19	NA	CASLSDTVGELFF	TGTGCCAGTCTTTCCGACACTGTCGGGGAGCTGTTTTTT
TRBJ1-3	once	TRBV30	NA	CAWSWGSGNTIYF	TGTGCCTGGAGTTGGGGCTCTGGAAACACCATATATTTT
TRBJ1-2	NA	TRBV2	NA	CASVMAGGYTF	TGTGCCAGCGTCATGGCCGGTGGCTACACCTTC
TRBJ1-5	NA	TRBV27	NA	CASSNLYSNQPQHF	TGTGCCAGCAGCAACCTATATAGCAATCAGCCCCAGCATTTT
TRBJ2-7	once	TRBV29-1	TRBD2	CSTSSGGAYEQYF	TGCAGCACCTCTAGCGGGGGGGCCTACGAGCAGTACTTC
TRBJ1-3	NA	TRBV7-9	NA	CASSLTGKGNTIYF	TGTGCCAGCAGCTTAACAGGGAAGGGAAACACCATATATTTT
TRBJ2-4	NA	TRBV20-1	TRBD1	CSASLDRGNIQYF	TGCAGTGCTAGTTTGGACAGGGGAAACATTCAGTACTTC
TRBJ1-6	NA	TRBV19	NA	CASSKDDSSYNSPLHF	TGTGCCAGTAGTAAGGACGATAGCTCCTATAATTCACCCCTCCACTTT
TRBJ2-3	NA	TRBV6-2/TRBV6-3	NA	CASSYGGSTDTQYF	TGTGCCAGCAGTTACGGGGGGAGCACAGATACGCAGTATTTT
TRBJ1-1	NA	TRBV7-3	NA	CASRLTPNTEAFF	TGTGCCAGCAGACTGACGCCGAACACTGAAGCTTTCTTT
TRBJ1-5	NA	TRBV6-1	NA	CASSEDQPQHF	TGTGCCAGCAGTGAAGATCAGCCCCAGCATTTT
TRBJ2-1	NA	TRBV11-2	TRBD2	CASSLAGTSGRDDEQFF	TGTGCCAGCAGCTTAGCCGGGACTAGCGGGAGGGACGATGAGCAGTTCTTC
TRBJ1-2	NA	TRBV27	NA	CASSPFWDLNYGYTF	TGTGCCAGCAGTCCGTTTTGGGACCTTAACTATGGCTACACCTTC
TRBJ1-1	NA	TRBV20-1	NA	CSAIRGTEAFF	TGCAGTGCAATCAGGGGCACTGAAGCTTTCTTT
TRBJ2-1	NA	TRBV5-4	TRBD1	CATQGTEQFF	TGTGCCACACAGGGGACTGAGCAGTTCTTC
TRBJ2-3	NA	TRBV6-4	NA	CASSPYGTSIDTQYF	TGTGCCAGCAGCCCTTATGGTACTAGCATTGATACGCAGTATTTT
TRBJ1-6	NA	TRBV5-1	TRBD1	CASSLGGQGRSYNSPLHF	TGCGCCAGCAGCTTGGGCGGACAGGGGAGATCCTATAATTCACCCCTCCACTTT
TRBJ1-1	NA	TRBV6-1	TRBD1	CAGSEGEEGAAF	TGTGCCGGCAGTGAAGGAGAGGAGGGGGCGGCTTTT
TRBJ1-4	NA	TRBV6-5	NA	CASSYQGRLGEKLFF	TGTGCCAGCAGTTACCAGGGTAGATTAGGGGAAAAACTGTTTTTT
TRBJ2-7	NA	TRBV2	NA	CASSVSGSYEQYF	TGTGCCAGCAGTGTTAGCGGCTCCTACGAGCAGTACTTC
TRBJ2-1	NA	TRBV12-3/TRBV12-4	TRBD1	CASSLGGGLEQFF	TGTGCCAGCAGTTTAGGAGGGGGCTTAGAGCAGTTCTTC
TRBJ1-4	NA	TRBV30	NA	CAWSGGRLEKLFF	TGTGCCTGGAGTGGGGGCCGCTTGGAAAAACTGTTTTTT
TRBJ2-1	NA	TRBV7-8	TRBD1	CASAKQDRVNEQFF	TGTGCCAGCGCCAAACAGGACAGGGTCAATGAGCAGTTCTTC
TRBJ2-3	NA	TRBV5-1	NA	CASSPSLGGHRDTQYF	TGCGCCAGCAGCCCCTCGTTGGGGGGGCATAGAGATACGCAGTATTTT
TRBJ1-2	NA	TRBV7-9	NA	CASSNWDGSFGYGYTF	TGTGCCAGCAGCAACTGGGACGGCTCGTTCGGATATGGCTACACCTTC